This T cell receptor beta chain stems from a study of CD8 T cells in ankylosing spondylitis. Study outcomes and limitations: Ankylosing spondylitis blood appeared to carry a characteristic TCR beta motif of roughly eight highly homologous variants.

The CDR3 sequence is 17 residues long. V lost 1 base and J lost 4; bases outside the gene matches: 7. Germline CDR1 is SGHVS and CDR2 is FQNEAQ. As regards this clonotype: Its specificity is not known.

TCRdb analysed the 5' RACE reads with MiXCR anew, one entry per CDR3 protein. The sample gives over 450,000 distinct CDR3 sequences, about an eighth of which show up once; around 6.8% is in the top ten. V and J are TRBV7-8 and TRBJ2-1; 10 bases agree with TRBD2. The source material was blood, either unsorted or a sorted T cell fraction (not recorded which). This clonotype was sampled from a male donor with ankylosing spondylitis. DNA for the CDR3: TGTGCCAGCAGCTTAGTAGTGGGGGGACTAGCGTACAATGAGCAGTTCTTC. Protein product: CASSLVVGGLAYNEQFF.